The present entry profiles one TCR beta chain with its context. This sample is drawn from a study of control samples from healthy donors and cancer patients. The method was immunoSEQ multiplex PCR; TCRdb's version includes in-frame clones alone and lacks a portion of them. This table has over 150,000 clones, about 91% appearing once. V lost 5 bases and J 7 bases, leaving 11 bases between the germline ends. CDR1 and CDR2 (germline): LNHDA, SQIVND (reference sequence). This CDR3 is 12 amino acids long. The V call is TRBV19, the J call TRBJ1-1, with D perhaps TRBD1 (5 bases). The sample taken for sequencing was blood. This sequence was found in a woman aged 40-49 years in good health. Here the CDR3 reads CASSPGDLEAFF. CDR3 nucleotides: TGTGCCAGTAGTCCGGGGGACCTTGAAGCTTTCTTT. The variable domain in full, completed from reference TRBV19 and TRBJ1-1, reads DGGITQSPKYLFRKEGQNVTLSCEQNLNHDAMYWYRQDPGQGLRLIYYSQIVNDFQKGDIAEGYSVSREKKESFPLTVTSAQKNPTAFYLCASSPGDLEAFFGQGTRLTVV.